A selection of T cell receptor beta chains follows, all from one sample in a study of cytomegalovirus exposure and HLA in healthy donors. Clones were read by immunoSEQ multiplex PCR, and TCRdb kept only the in-frame ones, dropping some. The sample lists 160,000 or so clones; about 80% were seen once. Material for sequencing was PBMCs. The receptors here all came from a man in his fifties in good health and CMV-seropositive. CDR3s include the opening cysteine and the closing phenylalanine or tryptophan. A D gene is named only where the DNA matches it firmly. Some rows have no size entry. The others give once, few or many, or a class for an expanded clone.

j_gene	abundance	d_gene	v_gene	CDR3aa	CDR3nt
TRBJ2-7	.	.	TRBV5-6	CASSYQGVSYEQYF	TGTGCCAGCAGCTACCAGGGCGTATCCTACGAGCAGTACTTC
TRBJ2-7	.	TRBD1	TRBV7-9	CASSSRGQGISYEQYF	TGTGCCAGCAGCTCTCGCGGACAGGGTATTTCCTACGAGCAGTACTTC
TRBJ1-5	.	.	TRBV7-2	CASSFADGQPQHF	TGTGCCAGCAGCTTTGCGGATGGCCAGCCCCAGCATTTT
TRBJ2-7	.	TRBD2	TRBV27	CASSSTSGGGQYF	TGTGCCAGCAGTTCGACTAGCGGGGGGGGGCAGTACTTC
TRBJ1-5	few	TRBD1	TRBV4-3	CASSQGQGAGQPQHF	TGCGCCAGCAGCCAGGGACAGGGGGCAGGTCAGCCCCAGCATTTT
TRBJ1-2	.	TRBD1	TRBV5-6	CASSSSGGVYGYTF	TGTGCCAGCAGCTCATCAGGGGGTGTCTATGGCTACACCTTC
TRBJ1-2	.	.	TRBV6-1	CASSEGPRDFYGYTF	TGTGCCAGCAGTGAGGGGCCTAGGGATTTTTATGGCTACACCTTC
TRBJ1-2	.	.	TRBV5-5	CASSLAARWGYTF	TGTGCCAGCAGCTTGGCCGCGAGGTGGGGCTACACCTTC
TRBJ1-4	.	TRBD1	TRBV5-6	CASSLGGTGPVSRDF	TGTGCCAGCAGCTTAGGGGGGACAGGGCCCGTCTCGAGGGATTTT
TRBJ1-5	.	.	TRBV7-2	CASSETYSNQPQHF	TGTGCCAGCAGCGAGACATATAGCAATCAGCCCCAGCATTTT
TRBJ2-7	.	.	TRBV30	CAWSVSASYEQYF	TGTGCCTGGAGTGTCTCGGCTAGCTACGAGCAGTACTTC
TRBJ1-6	.	.	TRBV18	CASSPAGNSPLHF	TGTGCCAGCTCACCAGCGGGTAATTCACCCCTCCACTTT
TRBJ2-5	few	.	TRBV6-5	CASSPLARETQYF	TGTGCCAGCAGTCCCCTAGCGCGAGAGACCCAGTACTTC
TRBJ1-3	.	.	TRBV6-5	CASSAPGYSGNTIYF	TGTGCCAGCAGTGCCCCCGGGTACTCTGGAAACACCATATATTTT
TRBJ2-2	few	TRBD2	TRBV5-4	CASSLGLAGGGNTGELFF	TGTGCCAGCAGCTTGGGACTAGCGGGGGGCGGGAACACCGGGGAGCTGTTTTTT
TRBJ2-1	.	TRBD2	TRBV11-2	CASSLSRLAGGPPLF	TGTGCCAGCAGCTTATCCCGACTAGCGGGGGGGCCTCCGCTCTTC
TRBJ2-3	.	TRBD1	TRBV7-9	CASSRGQGGTDTQYF	TGTGCCAGCAGCCGAGGACAGGGGGGCACAGATACGCAGTATTTT
TRBJ1-6	.	.	TRBV6-6	CASSYGFNSPLHF	TGTGCCAGCAGTTATGGCTTCAATTCACCCCTCCACTTT
TRBJ2-7	.	TRBD1	TRBV5-4	CASSSTGTGGKEQYF	TGTGCCAGCAGCTCAACCGGGACAGGGGGGAAAGAGCAGTACTTC
TRBJ2-5	.	TRBD2	TRBV7-2	CASSSGGSPGTQYF	TGTGCCAGCAGCTCCGGGGGGAGCCCGGGGACCCAGTACTTC
TRBJ2-6	.	.	TRBV19	CASSMAANVLTF	TGTGCCAGTAGTATGGCGGCCAACGTCCTGACTTTC
TRBJ2-3	few	.	TRBV11-2	CASSLVLSSTDTQYF	TGTGCCAGCAGCTTAGTTTTGTCGAGCACAGATACGCAGTATTTT
TRBJ1-2	few	TRBD1	TRBV6-6	CASSPLPGQGFMLF	TGTGCCAGCAGTCCTCTACCGGGACAGGGGTTTATGTTGTTC
TRBJ2-7	.	.	TRBV5-6	CASSLEQMLSYEQYF	TGTGCCAGCAGCTTAGAACAGATGCTCTCCTACGAGCAGTACTTC
TRBJ1-1	.	TRBD1	TRBV7-2	CASSSQPQGAEAFF	TGTGCCAGCAGCTCACAACCACAGGGGGCTGAAGCTTTCTTT
TRBJ1-2	.	.	TRBV6-5	CATQGYNYGYTF	TGTGCCACCCAGGGGTATAACTATGGCTACACCTTC
TRBJ2-7	.	TRBD1	TRBV14	CASSQAGTGGFEQYF	TGTGCCAGCAGCCAAGCAGGGACAGGTGGCTTCGAGCAGTACTTC
TRBJ2-7	.	TRBD2	TRBV11-3	CASSLRSGGHHEQYF	TGTGCCAGCAGCTTAAGAAGCGGGGGGCACCACGAGCAGTACTTC
TRBJ1-5	.	TRBD1	TRBV7-9	CASSRTGVNQPQHF	TGTGCCAGCAGCAGGACAGGGGTCAATCAGCCCCAGCATTTT
TRBJ1-1	.	TRBD1	TRBV7-2	CASSLTQHGDRGAEAFF	TGTGCCAGCAGCCTTACCCAACATGGGGACAGGGGTGCTGAAGCTTTCTTT
TRBJ1-2	.	TRBD1	TRBV5-6	CASSLASGGAYGYTF	TGTGCCAGCAGCTTGGCGTCAGGGGGCGCCTATGGCTACACCTTC
TRBJ2-1	.	.	TRBV11-2	CASSPTSQNEQFF	TGTGCCAGCAGCCCCACTAGTCAGAATGAGCAGTTCTTC
TRBJ2-6	once	TRBD1	TRBV19	CASSGTGGLSGANVLTF	TGTGCCAGTAGTGGGACAGGGGGACTCTCTGGGGCCAACGTCCTGACTTTC
TRBJ2-3	.	.	TRBV29-1	CSVEQSTDTQYF	TGCAGCGTTGAACAGTCCACAGATACGCAGTATTTT
TRBJ2-7	.	.	TRBV4-3	CASSQDLGGTPYEQYF	TGCGCCAGCAGCCAAGATCTAGGAGGGACCCCCTACGAGCAGTACTTC
TRBJ2-5	.	.	TRBV4-2	CASSQYTSAGGETQYF	TGTGCCAGCAGCCAATATACTTCAGCAGGCGGGGAGACCCAGTACTTC
TRBJ2-1	.	.	TRBV4-3	CASSPEGGSTYNEQFF	TGCGCCAGCAGTCCTGAGGGGGGGTCCACCTACAATGAGCAGTTCTTC
TRBJ2-5	.	.	TRBV5-5	CASSGGTVQLETQYF	TGTGCCAGCAGCGGAGGGACAGTCCAATTAGAGACCCAGTACTTC
TRBJ1-2	.	TRBD1	TRBV25-1	CASSVPGQSNYGYTF	TGTGCCAGCAGTGTCCCGGGACAGTCTAACTATGGCTACACCTTC
TRBJ2-7	.	TRBD1	TRBV9	CASSEDRGEQYF	TGTGCCAGCAGCGAGGACAGGGGCGAGCAGTACTTC
TRBJ2-5	.	.	TRBV5-1	CASSSQRLYQETQYF	TGCGCCAGCAGCTCTCAGCGGCTGTACCAAGAGACCCAGTACTTC
TRBJ2-3	.	TRBD2	TRBV11-3	CASSYRDYPDTQYF	TGTGCCAGCAGCTACCGGGACTACCCAGATACGCAGTATTTT
TRBJ1-5	.	.	TRBV28	CASRAGGARQPQHF	TGTGCCAGCAGGGCGGGGGGGGCGCGACAGCCCCAGCATTTT
TRBJ1-1	.	.	TRBV7-2	CASSFRRRGAFF	TGTGCCAGCAGCTTTAGGCGGCGGGGAGCTTTCTTT
TRBJ1-1	few	TRBD1	TRBV9	CASSGGDRGYTEAFF	TGTGCCAGCAGCGGGGGGGACAGGGGGTACACTGAAGCTTTCTTT
TRBJ1-1	.	.	TRBV7-9	CASSPEGGPTEAFF	TGTGCCAGCAGCCCAGAGGGTGGGCCTACTGAAGCTTTCTTT
TRBJ2-3	.	TRBD2	TRBV11-2	CASSFGGGPFGRTQYF	TGTGCCAGCAGCTTTGGCGGGGGGCCCTTCGGGCGTACGCAGTATTTT